The source of this T cell receptor beta chain is a study of T cell responses to AZD1222 COVID-19 vaccine. Study results and limitations: Spike-specific TCRs gained breadth and depth after people received two AZD1222 doses. Every sample of the repertoires postdated the peak T cell response.

About this clone itself: What it recognizes is unknown.

TCRdb's table, derived via immunoSEQ multiplex PCR, lists solely in-frame clones and lacks some. Among 95,000 to 150,000 clones listed, roughly 92% were seen once. Sequences were derived from peripheral blood, sampled on day 0 of AZD1222 vaccination. This sequence was found in an adult in good health.

Written as DNA, the CDR3 is TGTGCCAGCAGCCAAGAGAGACAGGGAAAAGGAAACACCATATATTTT. Its protein product is CASSQERQGKGNTIYF. This chain links TRBV4-2 with TRBJ1-3; 7 bases are a match to TRBD1. The CDR3 extends over 16 amino acids. The trim removed 0 bases at V and 4 bases at J, leaving 6 bases unmatched. The germline V gene encodes CDR1 LGHNA and CDR2 YNFKEQ.